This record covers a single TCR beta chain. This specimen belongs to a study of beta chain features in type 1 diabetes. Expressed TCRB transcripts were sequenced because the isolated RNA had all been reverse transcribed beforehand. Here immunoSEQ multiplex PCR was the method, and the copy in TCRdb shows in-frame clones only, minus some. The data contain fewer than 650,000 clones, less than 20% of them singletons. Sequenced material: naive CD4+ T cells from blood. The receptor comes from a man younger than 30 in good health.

CDR3 region: CASSRDRRNEQYF. In nucleotides, the CDR3 is TGCGCCAGTTCCCGGGACCGGCGTAACGAGCAGTACTTC. The rearrangement joins TRBV5-1 to TRBJ2-7; D is perhaps TRBD1 or TRBD2 (5 bases each). This CDR3 has 13 residues. In germline, CDR1 is SGHRS, CDR2 YFSETQ. V lost 8 bases to trimming and J lost 5 bases, with 17 bases between them.